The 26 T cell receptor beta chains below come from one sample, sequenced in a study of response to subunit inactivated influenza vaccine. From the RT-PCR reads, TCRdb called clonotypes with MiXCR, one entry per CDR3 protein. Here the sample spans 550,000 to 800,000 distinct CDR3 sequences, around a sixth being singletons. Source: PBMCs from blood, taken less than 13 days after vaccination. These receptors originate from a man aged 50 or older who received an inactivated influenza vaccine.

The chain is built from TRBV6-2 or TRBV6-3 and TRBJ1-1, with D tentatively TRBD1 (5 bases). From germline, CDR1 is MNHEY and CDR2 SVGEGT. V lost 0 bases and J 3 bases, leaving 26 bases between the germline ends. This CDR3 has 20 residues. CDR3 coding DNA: TGTGCCAGCAGTTACTCGAGAGGTGGTAGAAGTCGGGGGTTAGACACTGAAGCTTTCTTT. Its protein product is CASSYSRGGRSRGLDTEAFF.

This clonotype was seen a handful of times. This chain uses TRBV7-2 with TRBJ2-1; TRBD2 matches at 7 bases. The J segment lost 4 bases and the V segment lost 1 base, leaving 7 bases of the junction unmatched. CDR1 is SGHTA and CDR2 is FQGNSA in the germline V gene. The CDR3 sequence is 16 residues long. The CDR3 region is CASSLVSSGTYNEQFF. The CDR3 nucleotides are TGTGCCAGCAGCTTAGTATCCAGCGGGACGTACAATGAGCAGTTCTTC.

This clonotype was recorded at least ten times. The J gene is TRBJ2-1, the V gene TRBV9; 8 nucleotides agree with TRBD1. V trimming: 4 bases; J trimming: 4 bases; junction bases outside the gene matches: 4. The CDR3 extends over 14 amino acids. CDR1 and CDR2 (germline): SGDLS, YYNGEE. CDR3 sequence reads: CASSPRQGYNEQFF. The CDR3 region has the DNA TGTGCCAGCAGCCCCCGACAGGGGTACAATGAGCAGTTCTTC.

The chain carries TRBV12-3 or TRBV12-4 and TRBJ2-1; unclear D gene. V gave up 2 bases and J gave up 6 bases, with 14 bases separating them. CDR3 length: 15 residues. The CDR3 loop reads CASSLHGPGFNEQFF. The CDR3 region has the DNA TGTGCCAGCAGTTTACACGGTCCAGGTTTCAATGAGCAGTTCTTC.

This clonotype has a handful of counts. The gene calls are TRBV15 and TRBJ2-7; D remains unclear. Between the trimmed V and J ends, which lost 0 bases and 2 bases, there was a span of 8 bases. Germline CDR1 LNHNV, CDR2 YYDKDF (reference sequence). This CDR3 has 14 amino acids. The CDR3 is CATSRDAGTYEQYF. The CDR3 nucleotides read TGTGCCACCAGCAGAGACGCCGGAACCTACGAGCAGTACTTC.

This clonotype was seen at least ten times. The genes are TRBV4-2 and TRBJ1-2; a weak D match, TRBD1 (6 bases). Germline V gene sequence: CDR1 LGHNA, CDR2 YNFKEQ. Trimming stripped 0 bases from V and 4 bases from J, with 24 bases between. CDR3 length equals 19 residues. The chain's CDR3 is CASSQDPVGGTGLRYGYTF. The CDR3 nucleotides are TGTGCCAGCAGCCAAGATCCAGTCGGGGGCACAGGGCTGCGCTATGGCTACACCTTC.

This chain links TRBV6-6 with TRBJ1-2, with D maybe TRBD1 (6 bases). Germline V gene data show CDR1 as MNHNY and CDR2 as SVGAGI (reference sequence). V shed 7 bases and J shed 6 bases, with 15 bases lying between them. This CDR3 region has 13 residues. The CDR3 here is CASKRDTTDGYTF. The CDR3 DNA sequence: TGTGCCAGCAAGCGGGACACAACAGATGGCTACACCTTC.

The CDR3: CATSTHLGGLYEQYF. The CDR3 DNA follows: TGTGCCACCAGCACACACCTCGGGGGGCTATACGAGCAGTACTTC. V and J are TRBV15 and TRBJ2-7; perhaps TRBD2 as D (7 bases). With 4 bases removed from V and 4 bases from J, the gap between germline ends came to 17 bases. The CDR3 consists of 15 residues. In germline, CDR1 is LNHNV, CDR2 YYDKDF (reference sequence).

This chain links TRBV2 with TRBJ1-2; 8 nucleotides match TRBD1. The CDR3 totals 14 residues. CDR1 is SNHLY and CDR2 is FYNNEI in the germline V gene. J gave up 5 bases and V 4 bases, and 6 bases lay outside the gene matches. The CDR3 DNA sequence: TGTGCCAGCAGTGTGGACAGGGCGGGGTATGGCTACACCTTC. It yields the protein CASSVDRAGYGYTF.

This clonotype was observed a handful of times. For the CDR3, the DNA is TGTGCCAGCAGACAGTCGGGACCGAACACTGAAGCTTTCTTT. This encodes CASRQSGPNTEAFF. The chain employs TRBV12-3 or TRBV12-4 and TRBJ1-1, with a weak D call TRBD1 (5 bases). This CDR3 comprises 14 residues. With 6 bases removed from V and 1 base from J, the gap between germline ends came to 12 bases.

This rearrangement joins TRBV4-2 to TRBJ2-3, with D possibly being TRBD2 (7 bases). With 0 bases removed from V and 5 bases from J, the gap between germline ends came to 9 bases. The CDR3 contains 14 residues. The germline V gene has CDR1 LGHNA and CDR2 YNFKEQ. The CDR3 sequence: CASSQEGGRDTQYF. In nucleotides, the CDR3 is TGTGCCAGCAGCCAAGAGGGGGGGCGAGATACGCAGTATTTT.

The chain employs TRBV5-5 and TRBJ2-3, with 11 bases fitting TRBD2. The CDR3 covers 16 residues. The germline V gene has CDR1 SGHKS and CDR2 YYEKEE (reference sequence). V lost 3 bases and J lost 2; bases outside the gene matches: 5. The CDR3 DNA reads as TGTGCCAGCAGCTGGGGGGGACTAGCGGTCACAGATACGCAGTATTTT. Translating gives CASSWGGLAVTDTQYF.

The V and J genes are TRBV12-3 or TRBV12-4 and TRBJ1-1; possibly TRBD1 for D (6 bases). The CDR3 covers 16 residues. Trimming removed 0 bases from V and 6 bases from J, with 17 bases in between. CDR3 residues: CASSLARGAGGAEAFF. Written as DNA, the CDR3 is TGTGCCAGCAGTTTAGCGAGGGGGGCAGGTGGGGCTGAAGCTTTCTTT.

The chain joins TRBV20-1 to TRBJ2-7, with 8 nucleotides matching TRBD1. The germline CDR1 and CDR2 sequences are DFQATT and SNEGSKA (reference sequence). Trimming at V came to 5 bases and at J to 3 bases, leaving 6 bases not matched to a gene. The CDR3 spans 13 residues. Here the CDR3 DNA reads TGCAGTGCTGCACAGGGGGTCGGCTACGAGCAGTACTTC. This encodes CSAAQGVGYEQYF.

CDR3 region: CASSPSYGYTF. For the CDR3, the DNA is TGTGCCAGCAGCCCAAGTTATGGCTACACCTTC. The chain combines TRBV28 with TRBJ1-2; the D is unclear. The CDR3 totals 11 residues. Germline V gene lookup returns CDR1 MDHEN and CDR2 SYDVKM. The V and J ends lost 6 bases and 5 bases respectively, with 7 bases between them.

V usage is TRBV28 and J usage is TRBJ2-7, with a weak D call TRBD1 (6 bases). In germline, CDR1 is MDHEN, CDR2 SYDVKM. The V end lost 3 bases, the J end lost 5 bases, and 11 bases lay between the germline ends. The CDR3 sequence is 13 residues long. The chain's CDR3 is CASSFAGADEQYF. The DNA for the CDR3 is TGTGCCAGCAGTTTCGCAGGGGCGGACGAGCAGTACTTC.

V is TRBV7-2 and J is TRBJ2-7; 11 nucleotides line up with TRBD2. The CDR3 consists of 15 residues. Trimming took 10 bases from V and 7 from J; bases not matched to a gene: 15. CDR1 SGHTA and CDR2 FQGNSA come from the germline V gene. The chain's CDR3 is CATSKTSGMGSEQYF. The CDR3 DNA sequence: TGTGCCACCTCTAAGACTAGCGGGATGGGCTCAGAGCAGTACTTC.

The CDR3: CAIRDGLAGEYTGELFF. In DNA form, the CDR3 reads TGTGCCATCAGGGATGGACTAGCGGGAGAGTACACCGGGGAGCTGTTTTTT. The chain employs TRBV10-3 and TRBJ2-2; 13 nucleotides match TRBD2. CDR1 ENHRY and CDR2 SYGVKD come from the germline V gene. The V gene end was trimmed by 6 bases and the J gene end by 3 bases; junction bases not matched to a gene: 7. This CDR3 contains 17 residues.

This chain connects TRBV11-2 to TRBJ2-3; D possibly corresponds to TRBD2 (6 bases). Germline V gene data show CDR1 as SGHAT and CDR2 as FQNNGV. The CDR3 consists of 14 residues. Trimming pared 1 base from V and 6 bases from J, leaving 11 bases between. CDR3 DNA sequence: TGTGCCAGCAGCTTAGCCGGGACTGGGGATACGCAGTATTTT. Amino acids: CASSLAGTGDTQYF. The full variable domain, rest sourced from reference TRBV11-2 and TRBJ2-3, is EAGVAQSPRYKIIEKRQSVAFWCNPISGHATLYWYQQILGQGPKLLIQFQNNGVVDDSQLPKDRFSAERLKGVDSTLKIQPAKLEDSAVYLCASSLAGTGDTQYFGPGTRLTVL.

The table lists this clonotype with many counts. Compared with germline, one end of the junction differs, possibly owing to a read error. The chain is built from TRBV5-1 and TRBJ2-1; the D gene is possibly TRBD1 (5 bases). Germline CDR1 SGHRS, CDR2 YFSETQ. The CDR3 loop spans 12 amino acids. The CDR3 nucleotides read TGCGCCAGCAGGGTAGGACACAATGAACAGTTCTTC. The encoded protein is CASRVGHNEQFF.

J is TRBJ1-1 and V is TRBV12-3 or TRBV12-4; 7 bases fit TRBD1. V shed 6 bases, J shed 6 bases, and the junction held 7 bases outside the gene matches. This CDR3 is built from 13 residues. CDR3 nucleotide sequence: TGTGCCAGCAGCTACACAGGGGTCCCTGAAGCTTTCTTT. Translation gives CASSYTGVPEAFF.

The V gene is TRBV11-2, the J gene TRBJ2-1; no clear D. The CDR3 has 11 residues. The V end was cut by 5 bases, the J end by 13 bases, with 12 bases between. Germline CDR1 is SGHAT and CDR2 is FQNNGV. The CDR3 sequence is CASSPTGPQFF. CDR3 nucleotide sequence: TGTGCCAGCAGCCCTACCGGGCCTCAGTTCTTC.

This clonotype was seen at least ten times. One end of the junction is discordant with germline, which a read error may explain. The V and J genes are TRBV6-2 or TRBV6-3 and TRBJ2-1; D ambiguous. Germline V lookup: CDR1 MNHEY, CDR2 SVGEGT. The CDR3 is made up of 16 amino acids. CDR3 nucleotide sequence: TGTGCCAGCAGCTACTCAATCAGTGTCCCCTACAATGAGCAGTTCTTC. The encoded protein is CASSYSISVPYNEQFF.

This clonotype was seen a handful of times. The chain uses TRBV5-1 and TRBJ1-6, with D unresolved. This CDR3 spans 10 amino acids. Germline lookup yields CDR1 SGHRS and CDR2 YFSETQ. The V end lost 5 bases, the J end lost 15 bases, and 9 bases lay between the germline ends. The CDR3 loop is CASSPSDLHF. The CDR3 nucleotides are TGCGCCAGCAGTCCCAGTGACCTCCACTTT.

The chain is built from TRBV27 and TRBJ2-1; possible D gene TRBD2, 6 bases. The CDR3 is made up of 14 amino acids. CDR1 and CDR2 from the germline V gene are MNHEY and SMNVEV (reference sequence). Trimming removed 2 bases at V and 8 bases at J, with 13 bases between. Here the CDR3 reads CASSLVAVGDEQFF. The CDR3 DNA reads TGTGCCAGCAGTTTAGTAGCGGTTGGCGATGAGCAGTTCTTC.

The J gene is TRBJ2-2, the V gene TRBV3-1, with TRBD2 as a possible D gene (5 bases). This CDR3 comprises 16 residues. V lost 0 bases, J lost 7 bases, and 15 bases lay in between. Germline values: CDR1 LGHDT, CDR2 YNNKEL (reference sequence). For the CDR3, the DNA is TGTGCCAGCAGCCAAGACCGGACTGGAGGCGTCGGGGAGCTGTTTTTT. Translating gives CASSQDRTGGVGELFF.